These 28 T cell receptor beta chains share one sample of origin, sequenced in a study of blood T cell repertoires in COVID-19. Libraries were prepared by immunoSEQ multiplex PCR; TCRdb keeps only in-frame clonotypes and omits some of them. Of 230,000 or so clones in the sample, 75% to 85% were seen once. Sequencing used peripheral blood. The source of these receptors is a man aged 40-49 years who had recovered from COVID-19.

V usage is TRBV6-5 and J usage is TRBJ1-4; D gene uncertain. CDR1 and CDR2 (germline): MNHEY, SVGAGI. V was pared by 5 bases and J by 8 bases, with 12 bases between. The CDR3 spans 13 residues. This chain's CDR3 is CASSREGREKLFF. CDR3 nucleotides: TGTGCCAGCAGTCGGGAAGGGAGGGAAAAACTGTTTTTT.

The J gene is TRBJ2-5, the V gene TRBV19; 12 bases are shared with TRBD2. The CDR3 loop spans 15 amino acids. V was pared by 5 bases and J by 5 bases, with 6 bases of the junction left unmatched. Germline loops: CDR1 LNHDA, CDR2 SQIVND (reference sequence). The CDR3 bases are TGTGCCAGTAGTGTCGGGACTAGCGGGTGGGAGACCCAGTACTTC. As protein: CASSVGTSGWETQYF.

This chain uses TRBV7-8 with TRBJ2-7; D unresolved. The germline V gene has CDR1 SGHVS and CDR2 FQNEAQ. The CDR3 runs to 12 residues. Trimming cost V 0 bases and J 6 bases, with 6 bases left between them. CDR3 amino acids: CASSLATSEQYF. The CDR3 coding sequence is TGTGCCAGCAGCTTAGCGACTTCCGAGCAGTACTTC.

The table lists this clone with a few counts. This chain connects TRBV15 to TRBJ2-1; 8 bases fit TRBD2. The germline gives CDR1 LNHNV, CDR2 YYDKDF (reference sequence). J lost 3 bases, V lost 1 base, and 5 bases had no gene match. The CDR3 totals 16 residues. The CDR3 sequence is CATSRVGGGHYNEQFF. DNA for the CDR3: TGTGCCACCAGCAGAGTCGGCGGGGGGCACTACAATGAGCAGTTCTTC.

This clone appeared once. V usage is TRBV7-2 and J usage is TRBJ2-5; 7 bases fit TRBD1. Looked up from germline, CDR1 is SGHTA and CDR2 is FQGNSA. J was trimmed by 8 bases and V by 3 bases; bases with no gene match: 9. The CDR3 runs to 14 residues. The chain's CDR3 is CASSFGTERETQYF. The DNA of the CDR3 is TGTGCCAGCAGCTTCGGGACAGAACGAGAAACCCAGTACTTC.

Here the CDR3 DNA reads TGTGCCAGCTCAAGGGCTAGCGAAGCAGATACGCAGTATTTT. Its translation: CASSRASEADTQYF. The chain links TRBV18 to TRBJ2-3, with a tentative D call TRBD2 (6 bases). Germline V gives CDR1 KGHSH, CDR2 LQKENI. The CDR3 length is 14 residues. V lost 5 bases and J lost 4, with 13 bases in between. The whole variable domain, remainder taken from reference TRBV18 and TRBJ2-3, is NAGVMQNPRHLVRRRGQEARLRCSPMKGHSHVYWYRQLPEEGLKFMVYLQKENIIDESGMPKERFSAEFPKEGPSILRIQQVVRGDSAAYFCASSRASEADTQYFGPGTRLTVL.

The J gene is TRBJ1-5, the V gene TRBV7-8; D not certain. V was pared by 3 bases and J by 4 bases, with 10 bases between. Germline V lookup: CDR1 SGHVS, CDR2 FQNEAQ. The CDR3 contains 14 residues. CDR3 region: CASSLARENQPQHF. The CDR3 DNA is TGTGCCAGCAGCTTGGCAAGGGAGAATCAGCCCCAGCATTTT.

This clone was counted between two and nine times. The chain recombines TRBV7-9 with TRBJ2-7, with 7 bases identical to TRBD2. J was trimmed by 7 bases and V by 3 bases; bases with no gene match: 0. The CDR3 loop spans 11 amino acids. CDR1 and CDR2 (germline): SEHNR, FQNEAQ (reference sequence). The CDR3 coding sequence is TGTGCCAGCAGCTTCGGGAGGGAGCAGTACTTC. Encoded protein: CASSFGREQYF. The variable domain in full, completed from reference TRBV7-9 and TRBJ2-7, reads DTGVSQNPRHKITKRGQNVTFRCDPISEHNRLYWYRQTLGQGPEFLTYFQNEAQLEKSRLLSDRFSAERPKGSFSTLEIQRTEQGDSAMYLCASSFGREQYFGPGTRLTVT.

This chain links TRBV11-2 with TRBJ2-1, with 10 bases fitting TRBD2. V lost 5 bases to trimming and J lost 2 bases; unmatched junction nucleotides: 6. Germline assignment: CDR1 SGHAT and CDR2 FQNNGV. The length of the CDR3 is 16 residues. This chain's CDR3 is CASSDVSGGPYNEQFF. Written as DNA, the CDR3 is TGTGCCAGCAGCGACGTTAGCGGGGGGCCCTACAATGAGCAGTTCTTC.

CDR3 sequence: CASGAQNTEAFF. The CDR3 DNA sequence: TGTGCCAGCGGGGCCCAGAACACTGAAGCTTTCTTT. This sequence joins TRBV2 and TRBJ1-1; D may be TRBD1 (5 bases). Trimming took off 8 bases at V and 1 base at J, with 8 bases between the two ends. CDR1 and CDR2 from the germline V gene are SNHLY and FYNNEI. The CDR3 runs to 12 residues.

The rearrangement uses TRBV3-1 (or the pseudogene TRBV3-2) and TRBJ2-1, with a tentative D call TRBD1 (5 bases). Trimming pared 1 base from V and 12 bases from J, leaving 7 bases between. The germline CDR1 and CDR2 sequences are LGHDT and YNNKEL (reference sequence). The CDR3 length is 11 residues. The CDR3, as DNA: TGTGCCAGCAGCCAAGCAACAGGGCAGTTCTTC. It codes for CASSQATGQFF.

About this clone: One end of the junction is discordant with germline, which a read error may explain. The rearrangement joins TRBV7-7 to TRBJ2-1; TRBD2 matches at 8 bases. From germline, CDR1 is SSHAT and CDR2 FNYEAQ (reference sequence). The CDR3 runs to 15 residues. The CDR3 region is CASSLSGGVYNEQFF. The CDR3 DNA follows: TGTGCTAGCAGCTTATCCGGGGGGGTTTACAATGAGCAGTTCTTC.

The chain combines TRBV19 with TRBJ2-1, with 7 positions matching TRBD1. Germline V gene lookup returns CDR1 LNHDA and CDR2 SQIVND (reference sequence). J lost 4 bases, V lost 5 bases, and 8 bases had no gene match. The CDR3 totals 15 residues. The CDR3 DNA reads TGTGCCAGTAGTGCCCGGGACAGACAATACAATGAGCAGTTCTTC. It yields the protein CASSARDRQYNEQFF.

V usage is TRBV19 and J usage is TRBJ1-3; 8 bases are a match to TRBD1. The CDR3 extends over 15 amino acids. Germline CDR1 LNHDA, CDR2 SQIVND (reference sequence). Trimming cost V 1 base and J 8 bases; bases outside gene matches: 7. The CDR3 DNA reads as TGTGCCAGTAGTATAGGACAGGGGAATGGGGACACCATATATTTT. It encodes CASSIGQGNGDTIYF. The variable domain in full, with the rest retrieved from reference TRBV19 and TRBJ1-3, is DGGITQSPKYLFRKEGQNVTLSCEQNLNHDAMYWYRQDPGQGLRLIYYSQIVNDFQKGDIAEGYSVSREKKESFPLTVTSAQKNPTAFYLCASSIGQGNGDTIYFGEGSWLTVV.

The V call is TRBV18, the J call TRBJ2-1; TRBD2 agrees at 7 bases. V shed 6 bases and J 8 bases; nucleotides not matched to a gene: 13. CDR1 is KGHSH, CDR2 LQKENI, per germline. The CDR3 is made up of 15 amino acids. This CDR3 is CASSALAAPLDEQFF. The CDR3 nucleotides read TGTGCCAGCTCGGCTCTAGCGGCACCCCTCGATGAGCAGTTCTTC. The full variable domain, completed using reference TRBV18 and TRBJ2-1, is NAGVMQNPRHLVRRRGQEARLRCSPMKGHSHVYWYRQLPEEGLKFMVYLQKENIIDESGMPKERFSAEFPKEGPSILRIQQVVRGDSAAYFCASSALAAPLDEQFFGPGTRLTVL.

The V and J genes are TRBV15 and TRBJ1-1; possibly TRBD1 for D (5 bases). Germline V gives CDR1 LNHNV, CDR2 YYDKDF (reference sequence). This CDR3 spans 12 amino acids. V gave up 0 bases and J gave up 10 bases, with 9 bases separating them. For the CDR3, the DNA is TGTGCCACCAGCAGAGATTTGACAGCAGCTTTCTTT. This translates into CATSRDLTAAFF.

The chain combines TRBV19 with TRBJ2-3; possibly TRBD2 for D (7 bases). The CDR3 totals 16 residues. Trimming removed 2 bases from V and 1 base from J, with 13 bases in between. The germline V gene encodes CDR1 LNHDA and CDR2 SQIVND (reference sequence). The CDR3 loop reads CASSILAGAGTDTQYF. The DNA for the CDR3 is TGTGCCAGTAGTATATTGGCGGGGGCTGGCACAGATACGCAGTATTTT.

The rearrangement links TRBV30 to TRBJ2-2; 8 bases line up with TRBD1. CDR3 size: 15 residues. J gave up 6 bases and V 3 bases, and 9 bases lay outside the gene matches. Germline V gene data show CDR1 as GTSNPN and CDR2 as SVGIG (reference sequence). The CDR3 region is CAWRPTGGVAGELFF. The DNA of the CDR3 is TGTGCCTGGAGGCCCACAGGGGGTGTCGCCGGGGAGCTGTTTTTT.

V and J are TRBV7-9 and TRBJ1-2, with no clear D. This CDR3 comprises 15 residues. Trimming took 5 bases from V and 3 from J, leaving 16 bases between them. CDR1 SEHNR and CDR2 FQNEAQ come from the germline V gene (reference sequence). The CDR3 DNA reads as TGTGCCAGCAGCCCCCCCGTCAACAAACACTATGGCTACACCTTC. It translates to CASSPPVNKHYGYTF.

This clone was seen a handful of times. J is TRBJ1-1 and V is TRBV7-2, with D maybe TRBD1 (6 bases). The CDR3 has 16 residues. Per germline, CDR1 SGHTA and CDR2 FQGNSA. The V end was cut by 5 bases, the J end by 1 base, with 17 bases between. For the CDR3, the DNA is TGTGCCAGCAGCCCGGGGGGCATAAAGGGGAACACTGAAGCTTTCTTT. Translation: CASSPGGIKGNTEAFF.

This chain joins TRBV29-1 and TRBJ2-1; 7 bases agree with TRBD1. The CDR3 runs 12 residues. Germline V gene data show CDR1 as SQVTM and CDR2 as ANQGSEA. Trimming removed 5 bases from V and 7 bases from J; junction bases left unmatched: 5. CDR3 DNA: TGCAGCGTTCACCCACAGGGGAATGAGCAGTTCTTC. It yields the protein CSVHPQGNEQFF.

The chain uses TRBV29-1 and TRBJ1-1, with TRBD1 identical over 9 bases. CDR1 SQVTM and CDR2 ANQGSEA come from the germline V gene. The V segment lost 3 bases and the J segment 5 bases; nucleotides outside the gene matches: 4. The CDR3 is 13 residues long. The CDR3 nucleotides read TGCAGCGTTGACGGACAGGGGCATACTGAAGCTTTCTTT. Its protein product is CSVDGQGHTEAFF.

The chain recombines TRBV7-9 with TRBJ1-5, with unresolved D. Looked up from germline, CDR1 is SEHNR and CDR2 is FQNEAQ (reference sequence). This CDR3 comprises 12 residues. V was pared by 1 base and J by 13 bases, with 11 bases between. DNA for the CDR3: TGTGCCAGCAGCTTAGAGGACTCCCCGCAGCATTTT. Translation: CASSLEDSPQHF.

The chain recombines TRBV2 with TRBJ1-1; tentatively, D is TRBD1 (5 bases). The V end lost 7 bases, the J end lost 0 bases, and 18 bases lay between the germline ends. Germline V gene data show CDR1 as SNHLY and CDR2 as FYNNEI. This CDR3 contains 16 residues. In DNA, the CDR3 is TGTGCCAGCAACCTAAGGGGCGGTTACATGAACACTGAAGCTTTCTTT. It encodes CASNLRGGYMNTEAFF.

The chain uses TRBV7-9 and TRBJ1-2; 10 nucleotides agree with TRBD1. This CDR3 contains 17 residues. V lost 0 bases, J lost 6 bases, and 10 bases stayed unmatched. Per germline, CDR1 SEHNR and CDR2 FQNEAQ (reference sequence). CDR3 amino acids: CASSLAWTTGGDDGYTF. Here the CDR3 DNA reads TGTGCCAGCAGCTTAGCGTGGACGACAGGGGGCGACGATGGCTACACCTTC.

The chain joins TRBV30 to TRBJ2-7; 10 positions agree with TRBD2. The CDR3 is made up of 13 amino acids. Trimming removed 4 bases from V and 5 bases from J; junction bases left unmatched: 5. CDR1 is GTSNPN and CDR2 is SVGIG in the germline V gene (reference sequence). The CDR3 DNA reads TGTGCCTGGAAAGCGGGAGGGCCCCACGAGCAGTACTTC. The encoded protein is CAWKAGGPHEQYF.

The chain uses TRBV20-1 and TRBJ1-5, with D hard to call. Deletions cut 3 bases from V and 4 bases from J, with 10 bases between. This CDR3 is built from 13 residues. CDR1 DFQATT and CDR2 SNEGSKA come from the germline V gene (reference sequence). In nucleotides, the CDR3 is TGCAGTGCTAGTTTAGTGCGGAATCAGCCCCAGCATTTT. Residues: CSASLVRNQPQHF.

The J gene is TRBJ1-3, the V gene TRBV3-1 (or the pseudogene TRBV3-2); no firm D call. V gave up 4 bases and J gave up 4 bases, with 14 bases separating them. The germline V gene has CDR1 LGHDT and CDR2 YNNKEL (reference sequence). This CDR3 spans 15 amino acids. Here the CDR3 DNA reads TGTGCCAGCAGCCTAGAGTACCCTCGGGGAAACACCATATATTTT. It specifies CASSLEYPRGNTIYF.